These T cell receptor beta chains were read from a single sample in a study of OX40 agonist ivuxolimab in advanced cancers. Sequenced by immunoSEQ multiplex PCR; TCRdb stores in-frame clones only, minus some. The table shows around 100,000 clones, with approximately 89% occurring only once. Sample: CD4+ or CD8+ T cells sorted from blood, taken in a trial of the OX40 agonist ivuxolimab. Receptor source: an adult with an advanced solid tumor such as melanoma, head and neck, liver or kidney cancer. The CDR3 runs from the conserved cysteine through the conserved F or W. A D gene is named only where the DNA matches it firmly. Rows give clone size only sometimes, using once, few, many, or a class for an expanded clone.

TRBV28	NA	NA	12	TRBJ2-2	TGTGCCAGCAGTCCCAACACCGGGGAGCTGTTTTTT	CASSPNTGELFF
TRBV23-1	NA	TRBD1	20	TRBJ1-1	TGCGCCAGCAGTCTCAAATGGAGGGCCGGGACAGGGCGGATATCCACTGAAGCTTTCTTT	CASSLKWRAGTGRISTEAFF
TRBV5-1	once	TRBD2	15	TRBJ2-7	TGCGCCAGCAGCTCCATAGCGGGGGCTTCCTACGAGCAGTACTTC	CASSSIAGASYEQYF
TRBV28	NA	NA	15	TRBJ2-7	TGTGCCAGCAGTGGGGGAGAGGGGGGCTCCTACGAGCAGTACTTC	CASSGGEGGSYEQYF
TRBV5-1	NA	TRBD1	14	TRBJ1-2	TGCGCCAGCAGCACCGGACAGGGGGCGGATGGCTACACCTTC	CASSTGQGADGYTF
TRBV10-1	NA	NA	13	TRBJ1-1	TGCGCCAGCAGTTATGAGCTATTTTCTGAAGCTTTCTTT	CASSYELFSEAFF
TRBV30	NA	NA	11	TRBJ2-7	TGTGCCTGCACAAGCTCCTACGAGCAGTACTTC	CACTSSYEQYF
TRBV7-2	NA	TRBD2	16	TRBJ2-1	TGTGCCAGCAGCTTCCATAGCGGGACCATCTACAATGAGCAGTTCTTC	CASSFHSGTIYNEQFF
TRBV13	NA	TRBD2	17	TRBJ2-7	TGTGCCAGCAGCTTAGGCGGGAGGGGCACTGGCGGAGGCGAGCAGTACTTC	CASSLGGRGTGGGEQYF
TRBV30	NA	TRBD2	16	TRBJ2-1	TGTGCCTGGAGTGTATTGGGGACTATCCCGTACAATGAGCAGTTCTTC	CAWSVLGTIPYNEQFF
TRBV21-1	NA	NA	11	TRBJ2-5	TGTGCCAGCAGCAAGGTTCAGTCCCAGTACTTC	CASSKVQSQYF
TRBV7-9	NA	TRBD1	15	TRBJ1-5	TGTGCCAGCAGCCCGGGACAGGGGGTCAATCAGCCCCAGCATTTT	CASSPGQGVNQPQHF
TRBV4-1	NA	NA	15	TRBJ2-6	TGCGCCAGCAGCCCATCGCCCTCTGGGGCCAACGTCCTGACTTTC	CASSPSPSGANVLTF
TRBV5-6	NA	TRBD2	15	TRBJ2-7	TGTGCCAGCAGCTTGTTTCTAGCGGAGGACTACGAGCAGTACTTC	CASSLFLAEDYEQYF
TRBV4-2	NA	NA	13	TRBJ1-2	TGTGCCAGCAGCCAAGTGTTACAGGGCGGCTACACCTTC	CASSQVLQGGYTF
TRBV6-5	NA	NA	15	TRBJ2-1	TGTGCCAGCACCCGCGGGCCGGGAGAATACAATGAGCAGTTCTTC	CASTRGPGEYNEQFF
TRBV6-5	NA	TRBD1	12	TRBJ2-3	TGTGCCAGCAGGTCGACAGGGTCTACGCAGTATTTT	CASRSTGSTQYF
TRBV14	NA	NA	12	TRBJ2-1	TGTGCCAGCAGCGTTCAATACAATGAGCAGTTCTTC	CASSVQYNEQFF
TRBV7-3	NA	TRBD2	13	TRBJ2-1	TGTGCCAGCAGCTTGCCTGGCGGGAGTTTTCAGTTCTTC	CASSLPGGSFQFF
TRBV9	NA	NA	14	TRBJ2-7	TGTGCCAGCAGCGTAGGGACCCCCGGGGGAACCCTGGCCTTC	CASSVGTPGGTLAF
TRBV21-1	NA	NA	17	TRBJ2-1	TGTGCCAGCAGCAAAGAAGAGTTCCGGGAGTCCTACAATGAGCAGTTCTTC	CASSKEEFRESYNEQFF